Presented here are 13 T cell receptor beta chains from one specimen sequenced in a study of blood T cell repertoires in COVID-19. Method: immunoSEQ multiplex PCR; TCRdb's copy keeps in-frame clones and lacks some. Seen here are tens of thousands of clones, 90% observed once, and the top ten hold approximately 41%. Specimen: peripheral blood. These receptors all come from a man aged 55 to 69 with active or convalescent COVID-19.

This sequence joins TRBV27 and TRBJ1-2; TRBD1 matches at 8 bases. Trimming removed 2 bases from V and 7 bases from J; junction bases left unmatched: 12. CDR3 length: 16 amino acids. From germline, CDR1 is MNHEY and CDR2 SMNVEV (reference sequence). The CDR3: CASSLNGAGGAFGYTF. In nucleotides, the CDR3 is TGTGCCAGCAGTTTAAATGGGGCAGGGGGCGCTTTTGGCTACACCTTC.

CDR3 amino acids: CAWSVLSGATYNEQFF. In DNA form, the CDR3 reads TGTGCCTGGAGTGTTCTGAGCGGGGCGACTTACAATGAGCAGTTCTTC. V is TRBV30 and J is TRBJ2-1, with 7 bases that match TRBD2. This CDR3 region has 16 residues. Losses at the gene ends were 0 bases for V and 4 bases for J; bases not matched to a gene: 9. CDR1 GTSNPN and CDR2 SVGIG come from the germline V gene (reference sequence).

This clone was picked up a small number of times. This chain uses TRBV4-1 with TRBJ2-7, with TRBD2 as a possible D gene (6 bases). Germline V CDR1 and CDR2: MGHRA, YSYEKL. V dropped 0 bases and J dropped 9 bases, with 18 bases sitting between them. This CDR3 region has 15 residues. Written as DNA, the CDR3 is TGCGCCAGCAGCCAAGAATTCGCGACGAGGAGGGGGCAGTACTTC. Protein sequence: CASSQEFATRRGQYF.

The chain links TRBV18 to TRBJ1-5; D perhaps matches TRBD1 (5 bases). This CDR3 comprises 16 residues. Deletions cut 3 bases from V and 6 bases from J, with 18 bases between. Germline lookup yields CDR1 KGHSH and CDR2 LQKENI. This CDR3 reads CASSPSTASGGQPQHF. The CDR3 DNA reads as TGTGCCAGCTCACCCTCGACAGCCTCGGGGGGTCAGCCCCAGCATTTT.

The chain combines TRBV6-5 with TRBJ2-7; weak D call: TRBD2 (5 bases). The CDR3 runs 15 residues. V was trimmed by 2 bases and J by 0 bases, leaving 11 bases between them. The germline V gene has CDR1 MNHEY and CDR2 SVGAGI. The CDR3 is CASSYRGVASYEQYF. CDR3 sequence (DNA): TGTGCCAGCAGTTACCGGGGAGTGGCCTCCTACGAGCAGTACTTC.

CDR3 sequence (DNA): TGTGCCAGCAGCCCCGGGACACTGAACACCGGGGAGCTGTTTTTT. Its translation: CASSPGTLNTGELFF. This chain connects TRBV7-3 to TRBJ2-2, with D possibly matching TRBD1 (6 bases). The CDR3 runs 15 residues. V dropped 5 bases and J dropped 1 base, with 11 bases sitting between them. Germline V gives CDR1 SGHTA, CDR2 FQGTGA.

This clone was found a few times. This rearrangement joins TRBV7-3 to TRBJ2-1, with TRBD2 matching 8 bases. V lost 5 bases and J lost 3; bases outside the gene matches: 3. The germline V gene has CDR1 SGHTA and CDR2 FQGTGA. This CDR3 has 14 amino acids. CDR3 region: CASSPGTSYNEQFF. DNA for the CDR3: TGTGCCAGCAGCCCTGGGACTAGCTACAATGAGCAGTTCTTC.

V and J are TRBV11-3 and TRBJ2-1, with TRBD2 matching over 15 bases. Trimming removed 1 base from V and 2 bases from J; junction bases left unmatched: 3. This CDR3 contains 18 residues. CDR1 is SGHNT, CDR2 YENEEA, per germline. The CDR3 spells CASSLGTSGGGTYNEQFF. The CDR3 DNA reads TGTGCCAGCAGCTTAGGGACTAGCGGGGGGGGAACCTACAATGAGCAGTTCTTC.

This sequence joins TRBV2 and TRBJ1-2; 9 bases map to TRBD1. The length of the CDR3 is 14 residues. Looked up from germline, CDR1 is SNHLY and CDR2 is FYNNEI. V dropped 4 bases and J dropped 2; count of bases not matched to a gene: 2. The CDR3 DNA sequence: TGTGCCAGCAGTGCCGGGACAGGGAACTATGGCTACACCTTC. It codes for CASSAGTGNYGYTF.

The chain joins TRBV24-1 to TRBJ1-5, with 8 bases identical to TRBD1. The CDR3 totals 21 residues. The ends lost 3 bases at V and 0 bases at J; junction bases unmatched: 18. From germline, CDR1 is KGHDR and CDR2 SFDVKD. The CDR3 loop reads CATSDANPDRGLLYSNQPQHF. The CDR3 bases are TGTGCCACCAGTGATGCAAATCCAGACAGGGGACTACTCTATAGCAATCAGCCCCAGCATTTT.

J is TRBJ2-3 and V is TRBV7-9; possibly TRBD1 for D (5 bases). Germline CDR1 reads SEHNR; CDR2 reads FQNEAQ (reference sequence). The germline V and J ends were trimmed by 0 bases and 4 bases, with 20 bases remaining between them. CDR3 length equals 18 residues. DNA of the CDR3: TGTGCCAGCAGCTTAGCGCTCTTTAAGACAGTCCGAGCAGATACGCAGTATTTT. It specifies CASSLALFKTVRADTQYF.

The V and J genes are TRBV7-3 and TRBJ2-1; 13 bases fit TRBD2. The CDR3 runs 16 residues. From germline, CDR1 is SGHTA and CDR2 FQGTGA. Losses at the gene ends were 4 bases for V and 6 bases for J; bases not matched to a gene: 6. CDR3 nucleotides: TGTGCCAGCAGCTCCAGACTAGCGGGAGGCTTCAATGAGCAGTTCTTC. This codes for CASSSRLAGGFNEQFF.

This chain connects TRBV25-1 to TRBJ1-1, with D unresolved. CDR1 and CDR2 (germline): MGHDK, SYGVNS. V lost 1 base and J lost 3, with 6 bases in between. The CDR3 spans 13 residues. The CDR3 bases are TGTGCCAGCAGTGAATCAGTCCACACTGAAGCTTTCTTT. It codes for CASSESVHTEAFF.